This entry describes one T cell receptor (beta chain). Its target is unknown. From the 5' RACE reads, TCRdb called clonotypes with MiXCR, one entry per CDR3 protein. The sample consists of 400,000 or so distinct CDR3 sequences, more than 25% of them appearing once. This sample is part of a study of CD8 T cells in ankylosing spondylitis. V shed 6 bases and J 3 bases; nucleotides not matched to a gene: 13. Germline V lookup: CDR1 DFQATT, CDR2 SNEGSKA (reference sequence). CDR3 length: 16 residues. General study findings and limits: Characteristic of ankylosing spondylitis blood, it appeared, was a TCR beta motif comprising roughly 8 highly homologous variants.

The sequence was obtained from a male donor with ankylosing spondylitis. The rearrangement links TRBV20-1 to TRBJ2-1, with 8 bases that match TRBD2. Sequenced input: blood, either unsorted or a sorted T cell fraction (not recorded which). The CDR3 DNA sequence: TGCAGTGCGATATCGTCGGCGAGCGGGAGCTACAATGAGCAGTTCTTC. It is translated as CSAISSASGSYNEQFF.